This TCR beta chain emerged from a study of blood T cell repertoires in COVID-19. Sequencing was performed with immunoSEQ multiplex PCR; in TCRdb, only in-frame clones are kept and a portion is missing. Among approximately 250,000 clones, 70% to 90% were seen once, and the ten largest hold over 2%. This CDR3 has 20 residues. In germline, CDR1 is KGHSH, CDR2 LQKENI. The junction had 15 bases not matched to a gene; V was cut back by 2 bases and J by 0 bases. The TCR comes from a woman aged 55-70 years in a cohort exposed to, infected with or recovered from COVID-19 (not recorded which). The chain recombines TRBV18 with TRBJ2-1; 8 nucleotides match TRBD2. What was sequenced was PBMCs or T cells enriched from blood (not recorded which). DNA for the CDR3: TGTGCCAGCTCACCAAGGCCTAGCGGGTTAGTTATACTCTCCTACAATGAGCAGTTCTTC. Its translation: CASSPRPSGLVILSYNEQFF.